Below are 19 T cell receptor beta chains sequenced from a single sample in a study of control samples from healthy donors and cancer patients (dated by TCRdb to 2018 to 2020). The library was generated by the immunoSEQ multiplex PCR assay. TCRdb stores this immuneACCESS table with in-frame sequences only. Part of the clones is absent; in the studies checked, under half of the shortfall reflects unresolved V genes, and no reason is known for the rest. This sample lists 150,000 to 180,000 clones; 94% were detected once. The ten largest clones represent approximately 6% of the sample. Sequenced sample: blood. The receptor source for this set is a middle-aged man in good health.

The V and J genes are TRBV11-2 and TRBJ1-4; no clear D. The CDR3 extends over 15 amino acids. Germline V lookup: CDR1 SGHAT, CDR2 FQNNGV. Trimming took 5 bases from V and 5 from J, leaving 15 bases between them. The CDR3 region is CASSPEPGSNEKLFF. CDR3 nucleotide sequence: TGTGCCAGCAGCCCGGAGCCAGGTTCGAATGAAAAACTGTTTTTT.

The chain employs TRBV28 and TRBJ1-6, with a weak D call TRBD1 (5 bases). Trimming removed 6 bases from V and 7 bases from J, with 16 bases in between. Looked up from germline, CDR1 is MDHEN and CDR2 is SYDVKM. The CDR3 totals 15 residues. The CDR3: CASSPSRGGNSPLHF. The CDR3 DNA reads TGTGCCAGCAGCCCCTCGAGGGGTGGGAATTCACCCCTCCACTTT.

Written as DNA, the CDR3 is TGTGCCAGCAGCTGGGGGACAGGGGGAAATCAGCCCCAGCATTTT. Encoded protein: CASSWGTGGNQPQHF. The gene calls are TRBV11-2 and TRBJ1-5, with TRBD1 matching 11 bases. Germline assignment: CDR1 SGHAT and CDR2 FQNNGV. The trim removed 4 bases at V and 4 bases at J, leaving 3 bases unmatched. This CDR3 comprises 15 residues. The variable domain in full, with the rest retrieved from reference TRBV11-2 and TRBJ1-5, is EAGVAQSPRYKIIEKRQSVAFWCNPISGHATLYWYQQILGQGPKLLIQFQNNGVVDDSQLPKDRFSAERLKGVDSTLKIQPAKLEDSAVYLCASSWGTGGNQPQHFGDGTRLSIL.

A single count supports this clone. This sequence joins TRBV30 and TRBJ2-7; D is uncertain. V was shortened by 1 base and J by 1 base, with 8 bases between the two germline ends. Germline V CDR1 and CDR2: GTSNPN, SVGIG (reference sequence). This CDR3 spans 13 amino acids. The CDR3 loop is CAWSAGFSYEQYF. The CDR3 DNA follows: TGTGCCTGGAGTGCGGGTTTTTCCTACGAGCAGTACTTC.

CDR3 sequence reads: CASSVGERGGWEETQYF. The CDR3 DNA sequence: TGTGCCAGCAGCGTAGGAGAGCGGGGGGGCTGGGAAGAGACCCAGTACTTC. The V call is TRBV9, the J call TRBJ2-5, with 10 bases that match TRBD2. CDR1 and CDR2 from the germline V gene are SGDLS and YYNGEE. CDR3 length: 17 residues. V trimming: 0 bases; J trimming: 3 bases; junction bases outside the gene matches: 8.

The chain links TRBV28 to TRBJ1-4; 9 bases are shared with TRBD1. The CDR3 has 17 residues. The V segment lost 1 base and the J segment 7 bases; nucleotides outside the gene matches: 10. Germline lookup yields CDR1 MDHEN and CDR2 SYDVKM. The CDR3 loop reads CASSLFLQGARGEKLFF. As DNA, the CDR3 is TGTGCCAGCAGTTTATTTTTACAGGGGGCGCGGGGTGAAAAACTGTTTTTT.

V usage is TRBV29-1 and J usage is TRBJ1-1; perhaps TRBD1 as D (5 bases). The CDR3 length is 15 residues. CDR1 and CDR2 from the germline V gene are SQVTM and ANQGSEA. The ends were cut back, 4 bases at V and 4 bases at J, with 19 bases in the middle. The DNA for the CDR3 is TGCAGCGTTGTGCCCCGATTGGATGGGGGCACTGAAGCTTTCTTT. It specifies CSVVPRLDGGTEAFF.

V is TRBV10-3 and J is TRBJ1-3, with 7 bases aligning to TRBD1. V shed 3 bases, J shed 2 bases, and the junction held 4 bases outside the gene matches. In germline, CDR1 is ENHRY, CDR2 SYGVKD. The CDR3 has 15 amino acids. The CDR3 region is CAISEGGRTGNTIYF. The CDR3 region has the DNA TGTGCCATCAGTGAAGGGGGCCGGACTGGAAACACCATATATTTT.

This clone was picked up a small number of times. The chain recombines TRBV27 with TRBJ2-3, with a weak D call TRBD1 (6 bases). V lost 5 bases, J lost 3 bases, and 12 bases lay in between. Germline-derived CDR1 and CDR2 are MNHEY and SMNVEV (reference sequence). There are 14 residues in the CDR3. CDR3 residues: CASSGAGATDTQYF. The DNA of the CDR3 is TGTGCCAGCAGTGGCGCAGGGGCGACAGATACGCAGTATTTT.

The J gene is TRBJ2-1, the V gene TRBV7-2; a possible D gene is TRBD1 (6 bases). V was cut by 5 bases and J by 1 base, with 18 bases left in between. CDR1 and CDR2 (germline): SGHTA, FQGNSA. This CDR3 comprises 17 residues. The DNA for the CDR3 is TGTGCCAGCAGCGCCCGACAGGATTACTATTCCTACAATGAGCAGTTCTTC. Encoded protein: CASSARQDYYSYNEQFF. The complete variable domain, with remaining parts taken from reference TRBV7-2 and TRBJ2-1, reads GAGVSQSPSNKVTEKGKDVELRCDPISGHTALYWYRQSLGQGLEFLIYFQGNSAPDKSGLPSDRFSAERTGGSVSTLTIQRTQQEDSAVYLCASSARQDYYSYNEQFFGPGTRLTVL.

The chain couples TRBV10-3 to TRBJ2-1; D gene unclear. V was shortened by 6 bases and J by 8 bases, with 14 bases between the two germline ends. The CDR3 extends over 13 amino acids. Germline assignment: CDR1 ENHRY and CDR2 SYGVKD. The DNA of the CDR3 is TGTGCCATCAGCCCGACCCCTCAGGATGAGCAGTTCTTC. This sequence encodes CAISPTPQDEQFF.

Here the CDR3 DNA reads TGTGCCAGCAGTCTAGCGGGGGGGCTGGAGACCCAGTACTTC. Residues: CASSLAGGLETQYF. This chain uses TRBV6-2 or TRBV6-3 with TRBJ2-5, with TRBD2 matching over 12 bases. The V gene end was trimmed by 5 bases and the J gene end by 5 bases; junction bases not matched to a gene: 3. This CDR3 is 14 amino acids long. Germline V CDR1 and CDR2: MNHEY, SVGEGT.

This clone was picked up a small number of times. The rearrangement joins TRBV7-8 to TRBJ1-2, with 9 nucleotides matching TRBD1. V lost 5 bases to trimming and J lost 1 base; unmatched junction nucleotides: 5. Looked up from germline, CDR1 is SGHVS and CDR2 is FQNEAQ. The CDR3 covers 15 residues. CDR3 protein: CASSARTGVNYGYTF. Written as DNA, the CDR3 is TGTGCCAGCAGCGCCAGGACAGGGGTTAACTATGGCTACACCTTC.

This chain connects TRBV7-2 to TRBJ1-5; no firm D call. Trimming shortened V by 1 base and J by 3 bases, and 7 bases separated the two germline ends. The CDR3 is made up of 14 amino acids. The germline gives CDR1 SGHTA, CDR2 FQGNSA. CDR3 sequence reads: CASSLEPFNQPQHF. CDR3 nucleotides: TGTGCCAGCAGCTTAGAGCCTTTCAATCAGCCCCAGCATTTT. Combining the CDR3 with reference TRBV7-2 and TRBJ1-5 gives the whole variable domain GAGVSQSPSNKVTEKGKDVELRCDPISGHTALYWYRQSLGQGLEFLIYFQGNSAPDKSGLPSDRFSAERTGGSVSTLTIQRTQQEDSAVYLCASSLEPFNQPQHFGDGTRLSIL.

CDR3 in amino acids: CASSYSYSNQPQHF. CDR3 nucleotides: TGTGCCAGCAGTTACTCGTATAGCAATCAGCCCCAGCATTTT. The chain joins TRBV6-6 to TRBJ1-5, with D hard to call. CDR1 and CDR2 from the germline V gene are MNHNY and SVGAGI (reference sequence). V shed 0 bases and J shed 0 bases, with 3 bases lying between them. This CDR3 has 14 residues.

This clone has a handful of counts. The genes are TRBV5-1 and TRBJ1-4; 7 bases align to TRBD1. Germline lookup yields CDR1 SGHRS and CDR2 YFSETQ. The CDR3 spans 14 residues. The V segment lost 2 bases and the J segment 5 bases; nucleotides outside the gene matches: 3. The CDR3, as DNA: TGCGCCAGCAGCTTTGGGACAGACAATGAAAAACTGTTTTTT. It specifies CASSFGTDNEKLFF.

The CDR3 region is CASSWGWANEKLFF. In DNA form, the CDR3 reads TGCGCCAGCAGCTGGGGATGGGCTAATGAAAAACTGTTTTTT. The genes are TRBV5-1 and TRBJ1-4; D uncertain. Looked up from germline, CDR1 is SGHRS and CDR2 is YFSETQ. The CDR3 has 14 amino acids. Trimming removed 3 bases from V and 3 bases from J, with 9 bases in between.

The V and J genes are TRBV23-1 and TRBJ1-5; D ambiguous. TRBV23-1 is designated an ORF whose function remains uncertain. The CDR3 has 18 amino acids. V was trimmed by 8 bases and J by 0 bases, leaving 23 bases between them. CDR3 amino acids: CASGRAQALGPSNQPQHF. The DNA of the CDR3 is TGCGCCAGCGGGCGCGCCCAGGCCCTGGGCCCTAGCAATCAGCCCCAGCATTTT.

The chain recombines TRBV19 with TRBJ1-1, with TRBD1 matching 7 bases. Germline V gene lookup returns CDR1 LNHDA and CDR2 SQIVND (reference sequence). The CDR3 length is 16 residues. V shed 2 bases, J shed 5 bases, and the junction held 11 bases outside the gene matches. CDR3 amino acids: CASSINWEGARTEAFF. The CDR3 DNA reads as TGTGCCAGTAGTATAAACTGGGAGGGGGCGAGAACTGAAGCTTTCTTT.